This T cell receptor beta chain is drawn from a study of cytomegalovirus exposure and HLA in healthy donors. Study results and caveats: High sensitivity and specificity were reportedly achieved when the classifier diagnosed cytomegalovirus status. Later, an analysis found that TCR clusters from the first cohort tended to co-occur in the 90 to 150 validation repertoires.

With regard to this clone: Its antigen is not identified.

This CDR3 has 14 residues. J gave up 9 bases and V 5 bases, and 6 bases lay outside the gene matches. The germline gives CDR1 MDHEN, CDR2 SYDVKM. The donors were members of the roughly 120-subject validation cohort (separate from the approximately 670-subject first cohort). The table came from immunoSEQ multiplex PCR; TCRdb's copy has only in-frame clones and leaves some out. Of more than 45,000 clones listed, roughly 89% are singletons. This receptor was taken from a woman younger than 30 in good health and CMV-seronegative. Sample: PBMCs. The V gene is TRBV28, the J gene TRBJ2-7; 14 bases align to TRBD2. The CDR3 is CASSTGTSGRVQYF. CDR3 nucleotides: TGTGCCAGCAGTACCGGGACTAGCGGGAGAGTGCAGTACTTC.